This T cell receptor beta chain appears in the sequencing data of a study of cytomegalovirus exposure and HLA in healthy donors. The CDR3 is 15 amino acids. Trimming removed 3 bases from V and 2 bases from J, with 11 bases in between. Per the germline V gene, CDR1 is MDHEN and CDR2 is SYDVKM. Researchers ran the PCR with 60 Vbeta and 13 Jbeta primers. Some clones are missing from TCRdb's copy, which holds only in-frame ones; the method was immunoSEQ multiplex PCR. The top ten hold 1.5% of the sample, which has some 130,000 clones, around four fifths seen once. This sequence originates from a female donor in good health and CMV-seronegative. The sample comprised PBMCs. The V and J genes are TRBV28 and TRBJ2-1; the D is unclear. The CDR3 spells CASSLAFPTYNEQFF. The CDR3 coding sequence is TGTGCCAGCAGTTTGGCATTTCCCACCTACAATGAGCAGTTCTTC.